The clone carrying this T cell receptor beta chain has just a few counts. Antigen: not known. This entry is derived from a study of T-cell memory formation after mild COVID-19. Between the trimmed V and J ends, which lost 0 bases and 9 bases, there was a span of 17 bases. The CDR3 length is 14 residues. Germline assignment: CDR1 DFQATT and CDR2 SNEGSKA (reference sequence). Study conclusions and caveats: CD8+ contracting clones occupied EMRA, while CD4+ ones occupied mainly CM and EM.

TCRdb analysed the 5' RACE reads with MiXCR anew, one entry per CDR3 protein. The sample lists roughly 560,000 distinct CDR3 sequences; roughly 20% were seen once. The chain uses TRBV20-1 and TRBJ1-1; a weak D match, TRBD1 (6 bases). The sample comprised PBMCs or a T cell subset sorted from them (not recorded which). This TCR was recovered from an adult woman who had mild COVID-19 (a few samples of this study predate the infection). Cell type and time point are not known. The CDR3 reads CSARDGQQRGQAFF. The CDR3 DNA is TGCAGTGCTAGAGATGGACAGCAGAGGGGACAAGCTTTCTTT.